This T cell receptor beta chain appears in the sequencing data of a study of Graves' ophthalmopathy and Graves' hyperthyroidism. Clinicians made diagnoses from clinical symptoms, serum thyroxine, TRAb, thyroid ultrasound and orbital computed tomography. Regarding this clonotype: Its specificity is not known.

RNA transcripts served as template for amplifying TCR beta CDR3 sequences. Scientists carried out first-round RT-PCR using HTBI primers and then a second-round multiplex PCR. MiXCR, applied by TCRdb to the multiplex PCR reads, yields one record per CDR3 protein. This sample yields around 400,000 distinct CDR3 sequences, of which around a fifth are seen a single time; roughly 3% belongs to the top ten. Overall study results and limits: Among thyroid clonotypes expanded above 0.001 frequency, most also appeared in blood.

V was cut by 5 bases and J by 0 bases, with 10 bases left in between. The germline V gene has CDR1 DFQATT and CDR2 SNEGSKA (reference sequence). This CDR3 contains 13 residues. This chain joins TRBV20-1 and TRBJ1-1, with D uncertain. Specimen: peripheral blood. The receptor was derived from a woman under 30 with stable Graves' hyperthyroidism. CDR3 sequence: CSAFSHLNTEAFF. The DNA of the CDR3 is TGCAGTGCTTTTTCTCACCTGAACACTGAAGCTTTCTTT.